This T cell receptor beta chain came from a study of blood T cell repertoires in COVID-19. Sequenced by immunoSEQ multiplex PCR; TCRdb stores in-frame clones only, minus some. The sample lists about 340,000 clones, around 83% occurring once. The CDR3 is made up of 15 amino acids. The germline V gene has CDR1 MNHEY and CDR2 SVGEGT. The junction had 6 bases not matched to a gene; V was cut back by 4 bases and J by 6 bases. This chain uses TRBV6-2 or TRBV6-3 with TRBJ1-2; 12 nucleotides align to TRBD1. The sequenced sample was peripheral blood. This clonotype was obtained from a man aged 30 to 45 with active or convalescent COVID-19. CDR3 protein: CASSSGQGARNGYTF. CDR3 DNA: TGTGCCAGCAGTTCGGGACAGGGGGCAAGGAATGGCTACACCTTC.